Here is one T cell receptor beta chain with its context. What this receptor recognizes is not known. No base qualities exist here, and no much larger clone lies one base off it. The sample originates from a study of OX40 agonist ivuxolimab in advanced cancers. With regard to the full study: The costimulatory receptor OX40 (CD134) was targeted by ivuxolimab, a fully human IgG2 agonistic monoclonal antibody. Intravenous ivuxolimab was administered to patients every 2 weeks at six dose levels: 0.01, 0.1, 0.3, 1.5, 3 and 10 mg/kg. Of the roughly 53 patients in dose escalation, around 19 had hepatocellular carcinoma, around 15 had melanoma, 9 had renal cell carcinoma and 9 had head and neck cancer. The dose-escalation cohort was about 83% male with a mean age of about 60 years, ranging from roughly 20 to 80. Patients were allowed to have had prior anti-PD-1, anti-PD-L1 or anti-CTLA-4 therapy, and approximately 41% of the dose-escalation patients had previously received checkpoint inhibitors. Partial responses occurred in three dose-escalation patients, of whom one had hepatocellular carcinoma and two had cutaneous melanoma. The purpose of peripheral TCRbeta sequencing was to test whether ivuxolimab changed TCR sequence diversity and led to clonal T-cell expansion. The paper reports the monotherapy dose-escalation portion (N = 52 patients) of the phase I ivuxolimab trial.

To sequence the TCRbeta CDR3 region, genomic DNA was isolated from the sorted cells. The immunoSEQ Assay was used for sequencing of TCRbeta CDR3 regions. TCRdb limited this immuneACCESS table to in-frame rearrangements with V and J called. A share of clones is missing; checked studies link under half to unresolved V genes, and the rest is unexplained. Within this sample are under 70,000 clones, with 80% to 90% of them counted one time only. The top ten constitute approximately 10% of the sample. CDR1 and CDR2 (SNHLY, FYNNEI) derive from the germline V gene. Trimming removed 5 bases from V and 0 bases from J, leaving 11 bases between the germline ends. Including cysteine and phenylalanine, the CDR3 has 16 amino acids. CDR3 DNA is the only sequence kept; it has 48 bases, read in frame from the first base. Overall study results and their limits: The antigen specificity of the clonally expanded peripheral T cells was not determined. On average, CD8+ T cells showed more expanded clones than CD4+ T cells after ivuxolimab. At doses of 0.1 to 3.0 mg/kg, clonal expansion of both CD4+ and CD8+ blood T cells was observed from baseline to week 6. Low levels of normalized T-cell clonal expansion were also seen in some patients who did not respond. In partial responders in the 0.1-3.0 mg/kg groups, normalized peripheral clonal expansion was found to be among the lowest, especially among CD8+ T cells.

Patients with autoimmune disease history or receiving systemic immunosuppression were excluded from the trial. Peripheral blood for TCR sequencing was collected from all dose cohorts at baseline, on cycle 4 day 1, and on cycle 7 day 1. The samples were drawn from a first-in-human, open-label, multicenter phase I dose-escalation trial of ivuxolimab. Adults with locally advanced or metastatic head and neck squamous cell, hepatocellular, melanoma or renal cell carcinoma were enrolled in the trial. CD4+ and CD8+ T cells were sorted separately from peripheral blood before TCR sequencing. The sequences come from CD4+ or CD8+ T cells sorted from blood, collected in a trial of the OX40 agonist ivuxolimab. The origin of this receptor is an adult with an advanced solid tumor such as melanoma, head and neck, liver or kidney cancer. The chain is made from TRBV2 and TRBJ2-6; a confident D gene designation cannot be given. The DNA sequence is as follows: TGTGCCAGCAGTTTACAGTCGAGCTCTGGGGCCAACGTCCTGACTTTC. Its translation reads: CASSLQSSSGANVLTF.